This TCR beta chain was identified during a study of somatic mutations in cytotoxic T cells in rheumatoid arthritis. This clone is labeled hyperexpanded. The antigen remains undetermined. The protocol was immunoSEQ multiplex PCR, while the TCRdb copy is restricted to in-frame clones and leaves out a portion. The sample includes some 7,000 clones, about 70% of them seen just once. Points from the study as a whole: The clonality of CD8+ T cells was not significantly different between rheumatoid arthritis patients and age-matched healthy controls. No age-related increase in CD8+ clonality was seen in healthy controls, but one was seen in rheumatoid arthritis patients.

Germline loops: CDR1 ENHRY, CDR2 SYGVKD. The CDR3 spans 17 residues. With 2 bases removed from V and 2 bases from J, the gap between germline ends came to 13 bases. Sequencing was performed on CD8+ T cells sorted from blood. The rearrangement links TRBV10-3 to TRBJ2-6; no reliable D call. This receptor was obtained from an adult with rheumatoid arthritis. The CDR3 region is CAISETLRRPGANVLTF. The DNA for the CDR3 is TGTGCCATCAGTGAGACCCTCCGACGGCCTGGGGCCAACGTCCTGACTTTC.